A single sample is the source of the 17 T cell receptor beta chains below, sequenced in a study of T cell responses to AZD1222 COVID-19 vaccine. Sequencing was performed with immunoSEQ multiplex PCR; in TCRdb, only in-frame clones are kept and a portion is missing. The sample holds approximately 120,000 clones, about nine tenths seen once. Sequencing used peripheral blood, obtained 28 days after the second AZD1222 dose. The source is an adult who received the AZD1222 COVID-19 vaccine.

V gene TRBV5-5 combines with J gene TRBJ1-2; D may be TRBD1 (5 bases). The CDR3 has 17 residues. Germline CDR1 SGHKS, CDR2 YYEKEE (reference sequence). V dropped 4 bases and J dropped 1 base, with 20 bases sitting between them. The CDR3 loop reads CASSPLFTGADNYGYTF. Written as DNA, the CDR3 is TGTGCCAGCAGCCCCCTCTTCACAGGAGCCGATAACTATGGCTACACCTTC. Looking up the rest from reference TRBV5-5 and TRBJ1-2 gives the full variable domain: DAGVTQSPTHLIKTRGQQVTLRCSPISGHKSVSWYQQVLGQGPQFIFQYYEKEERGRGNFPDRFSARQFPNYSSELNVNALLLGDSALYLCASSPLFTGADNYGYTFGSGTRLTVV.

The chain employs TRBV7-9 and TRBJ1-1; 7 bases line up with TRBD1. The CDR3 runs 13 residues. The germline CDR1 and CDR2 sequences are SEHNR and FQNEAQ (reference sequence). Trimming cost V 5 bases and J 5 bases; bases outside gene matches: 5. The CDR3 here is CASSEQGWTEAFF. In DNA, the CDR3 is TGTGCCAGCAGCGAACAGGGGTGGACTGAAGCTTTCTTT. Full variable domain (missing parts from reference TRBV7-9 and TRBJ1-1): DTGVSQNPRHKITKRGQNVTFRCDPISEHNRLYWYRQTLGQGPEFLTYFQNEAQLEKSRLLSDRFSAERPKGSFSTLEIQRTEQGDSAMYLCASSEQGWTEAFFGQGTRLTVV.

This clone was detected once. The J gene is TRBJ2-7, the V gene TRBV11-2, with D perhaps given as TRBD1 or TRBD2 (6 bases each). Germline V lookup: CDR1 SGHAT, CDR2 FQNNGV. The CDR3 has 17 residues. Trimming stripped 2 bases from V and 0 bases from J, with 17 bases between. The CDR3 region has the DNA TGTGCCAGCAGCTTACGATTAGGGGGGTCCAGCTCCTACGAGCAGTACTTC. This gives the protein CASSLRLGGSSSYEQYF.

The rearrangement uses TRBV11-3 and TRBJ2-7, with D possibly matching TRBD1 (5 bases). Trimming took 0 bases from V and 4 from J, leaving 7 bases between them. CDR3 length equals 13 residues. CDR1 is SGHNT and CDR2 is YENEEA in the germline V gene. For the CDR3, the DNA is TGTGCCAGCAGCTTAGAGGCAGGGTACGAGCAGTACTTC. This translates into CASSLEAGYEQYF.

The chain couples TRBV12-5 to TRBJ2-2; the D is unclear. The germline gives CDR1 LGHNT, CDR2 FRNRAP. Trimming cost V 0 bases and J 7 bases, with 15 bases left between them. The CDR3 is 16 amino acids. Here the CDR3 reads CASGLVLYPQVGELFF. In DNA form, the CDR3 reads TGTGCTAGTGGTTTGGTACTCTACCCGCAGGTCGGGGAGCTGTTTTTT.

The chain couples TRBV4-3 to TRBJ2-2; the match to TRBD2 covers 9 bases. The germline V gene has CDR1 LGHNA and CDR2 YSLEER. The CDR3 contains 17 residues. Trimming cost V 0 bases and J 5 bases; bases outside gene matches: 7. CDR3 protein: CASSQDSSGGLTGELFF. Written as DNA, the CDR3 is TGCGCCAGCAGCCAAGACTCCAGCGGGGGGCTGACCGGGGAGCTGTTTTTT.

This chain uses TRBV6-5 with TRBJ2-7; D may be TRBD1 or TRBD2 (5 bases each). This CDR3 region has 14 residues. Looked up from germline, CDR1 is MNHEY and CDR2 is SVGAGI. Between the trimmed V and J ends, which lost 6 bases and 3 bases, there was a span of 15 bases. CDR3 in amino acids: CASRRDGHRYEQYF. CDR3 sequence (DNA): TGTGCCAGCAGACGGGACGGCCATCGCTACGAGCAGTACTTC.

The V call is TRBV4-2, the J call TRBJ1-4; 7 positions match TRBD1. Trimming took 8 bases from V and 4 from J; bases not matched to a gene: 7. This CDR3 has 14 residues. The germline CDR1 and CDR2 sequences are LGHNA and YNFKEQ. This CDR3 reads CASRQGFGNEKLFF. As DNA, the CDR3 is TGTGCCAGCCGACAGGGCTTTGGTAATGAAAAACTGTTTTTT.

This sequence joins TRBV18 and TRBJ1-2; TRBD1 might be the D (5 bases). CDR3 size: 14 residues. Trimming shortened V by 1 base and J by 6 bases, and 12 bases separated the two germline ends. Germline loops: CDR1 KGHSH, CDR2 LQKENI. For the CDR3, the DNA is TGTGCCAGCTCACCACAAGGGGCCCATAATGGCTACACCTTC. It codes for CASSPQGAHNGYTF.

This chain joins TRBV4-2 and TRBJ2-7, with 7 bases identical to TRBD2. This CDR3 contains 16 residues. Germline trimming cut 1 base from V and 2 bases from J; bases unmatched to any gene: 8. Germline V CDR1 and CDR2: LGHNA, YNFKEQ. CDR3 nucleotides: TGTGCCAGCAGCCAAGCCCTAGCGGATTCCGCCTACGAGCAGTACTTC. This translates into CASSQALADSAYEQYF.

V and J are TRBV19 and TRBJ1-1, with D perhaps matching TRBD1 (6 bases). The germline V and J ends were trimmed by 3 bases and 4 bases, with 15 bases remaining between them. This CDR3 is 15 amino acids long. From germline, CDR1 is LNHDA and CDR2 SQIVND (reference sequence). The CDR3 loop reads CASSIGGAQVTEAFF. DNA of the CDR3: TGTGCCAGTAGTATCGGGGGCGCGCAGGTCACTGAAGCTTTCTTT.

This clone has more than one count but fewer than ten. The rearrangement uses TRBV7-9 and TRBJ2-7; the D gene is possibly TRBD1 (6 bases). Germline V gives CDR1 SEHNR, CDR2 FQNEAQ (reference sequence). The CDR3 spans 13 residues. With 3 bases removed from V and 3 bases from J, the gap between germline ends came to 9 bases. CDR3 protein: CASSLAGVYEQYF. As DNA, the CDR3 is TGTGCCAGCAGCTTGGCAGGGGTCTACGAGCAGTACTTC. The full variable domain, rest sourced from reference TRBV7-9 and TRBJ2-7, is DTGVSQNPRHKITKRGQNVTFRCDPISEHNRLYWYRQTLGQGPEFLTYFQNEAQLEKSRLLSDRFSAERPKGSFSTLEIQRTEQGDSAMYLCASSLAGVYEQYFGPGTRLTVT.

CDR3 residues: CATSRDAGPLNYGYTF. CDR3 bases: TGTGCCACCAGCAGAGATGCCGGTCCTCTTAACTATGGCTACACCTTC. The gene calls are TRBV15 and TRBJ1-2; D is unclear. The CDR3 spans 16 residues. The germline V gene has CDR1 LNHNV and CDR2 YYDKDF (reference sequence). Between the trimmed V and J ends, which lost 0 bases and 1 base, there was a span of 12 bases.

The J gene is TRBJ2-3, the V gene TRBV6-5; 8 bases line up with TRBD1. CDR1 MNHEY and CDR2 SVGAGI come from the germline V gene. V was clipped by 7 bases and J by 4 bases; unmatched bases: 10. CDR3 length equals 15 residues. The CDR3 nucleotides read TGTGCCAGCATCCTAGGACAGGGAGTCTCAGATACGCAGTATTTT. This sequence encodes CASILGQGVSDTQYF.

This clone was seen just once. The chain uses TRBV12-3 or TRBV12-4 and TRBJ1-1, with TRBD1 identical over 8 bases. The CDR3 runs 13 residues. V shed 3 bases, J shed 7 bases, and the junction held 4 bases outside the gene matches. The CDR3 DNA follows: TGTGCCAGCAGTTTGACAGGGGTTATTGAAGCTTTCTTT. As protein: CASSLTGVIEAFF.

This clone has more than one count but fewer than ten. This chain joins TRBV7-9 and TRBJ2-5; possibly TRBD1 for D (6 bases). Trimming stripped 1 base from V and 0 bases from J, with 9 bases between. This CDR3 region has 15 residues. CDR1 is SEHNR, CDR2 FQNEAQ, per germline (reference sequence). In DNA form, the CDR3 reads TGTGCCAGCAGCTTAGACAGGGCGTACCAAGAGACCCAGTACTTC. Protein: CASSLDRAYQETQYF.

J is TRBJ2-3 and V is TRBV19, with D possibly matching TRBD2 (6 bases). Trimming removed 7 bases at V and 4 bases at J, with 18 bases between. Germline assignment: CDR1 LNHDA and CDR2 SQIVND (reference sequence). The length of the CDR3 is 15 residues. The DNA for the CDR3 is TGTGCCAGTAAAGGGTGGAGGGGCGGGTCAGATACGCAGTATTTT. Its protein product is CASKGWRGGSDTQYF.